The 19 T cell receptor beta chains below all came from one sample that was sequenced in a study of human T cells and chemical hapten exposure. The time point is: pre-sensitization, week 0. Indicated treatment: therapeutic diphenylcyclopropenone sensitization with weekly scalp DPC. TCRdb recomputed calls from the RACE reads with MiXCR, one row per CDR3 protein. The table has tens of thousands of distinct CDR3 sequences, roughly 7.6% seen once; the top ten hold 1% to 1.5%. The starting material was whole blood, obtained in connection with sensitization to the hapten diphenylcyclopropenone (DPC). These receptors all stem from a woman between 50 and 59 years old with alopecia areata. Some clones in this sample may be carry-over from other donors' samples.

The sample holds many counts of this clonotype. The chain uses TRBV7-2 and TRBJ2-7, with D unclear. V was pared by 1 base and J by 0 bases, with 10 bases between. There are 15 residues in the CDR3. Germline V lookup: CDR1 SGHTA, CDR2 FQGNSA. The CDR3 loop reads CASSLDPGSSYEQYF. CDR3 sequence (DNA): TGTGCCAGCAGCTTAGACCCAGGCAGCTCCTACGAGCAGTACTTC.

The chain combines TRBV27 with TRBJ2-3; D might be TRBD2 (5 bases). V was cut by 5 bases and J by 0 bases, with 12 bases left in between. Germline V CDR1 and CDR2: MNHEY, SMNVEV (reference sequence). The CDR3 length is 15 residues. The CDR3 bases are TGTGCCAGCAGTCTCTCTAGCTTTAGCACAGATACGCAGTATTTT. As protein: CASSLSSFSTDTQYF.

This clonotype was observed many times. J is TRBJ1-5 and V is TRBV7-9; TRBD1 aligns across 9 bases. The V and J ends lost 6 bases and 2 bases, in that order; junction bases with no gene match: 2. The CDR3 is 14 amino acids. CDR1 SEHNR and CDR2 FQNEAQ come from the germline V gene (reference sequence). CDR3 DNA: TGTGCCAGCAGTACAGGGGGCCGCAATCAGCCCCAGCATTTT. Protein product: CASSTGGRNQPQHF. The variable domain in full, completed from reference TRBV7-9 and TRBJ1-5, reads DTGVSQNPRHKITKRGQNVTFRCDPISEHNRLYWYRQTLGQGPEFLTYFQNEAQLEKSRLLSDRFSAERPKGSFSTLEIQRTEQGDSAMYLCASSTGGRNQPQHFGDGTRLSIL.

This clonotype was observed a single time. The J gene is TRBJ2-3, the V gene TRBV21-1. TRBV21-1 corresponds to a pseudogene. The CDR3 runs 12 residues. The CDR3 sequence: CASSNSTDTQYF. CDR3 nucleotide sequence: TGTGCCAGCAGCAACAGCACAGATACGCAGTATTTT.

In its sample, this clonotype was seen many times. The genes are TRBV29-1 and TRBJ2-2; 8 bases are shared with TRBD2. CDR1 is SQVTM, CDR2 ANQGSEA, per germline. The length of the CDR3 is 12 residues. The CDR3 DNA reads TGCAGTAAGCGGGGGCTAGGCGGGGAGCTGTTTTTT. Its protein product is CSKRGLGGELFF.

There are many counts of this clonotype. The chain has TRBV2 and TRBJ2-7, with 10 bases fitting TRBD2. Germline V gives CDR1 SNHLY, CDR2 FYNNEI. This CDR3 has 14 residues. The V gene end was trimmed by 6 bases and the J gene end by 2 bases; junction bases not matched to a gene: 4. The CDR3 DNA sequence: TGTGCCAGCAGCGGAGCGGGAGGGCCCTACGAGCAGTACTTC. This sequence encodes CASSGAGGPYEQYF.

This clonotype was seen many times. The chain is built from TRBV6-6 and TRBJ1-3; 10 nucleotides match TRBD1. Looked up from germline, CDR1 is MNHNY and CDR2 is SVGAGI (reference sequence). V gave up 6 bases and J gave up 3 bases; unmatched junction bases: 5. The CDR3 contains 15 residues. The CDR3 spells CASRSGTGDGNTIYF. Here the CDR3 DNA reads TGTGCCAGCAGATCCGGGACAGGGGATGGAAACACCATATATTTT.

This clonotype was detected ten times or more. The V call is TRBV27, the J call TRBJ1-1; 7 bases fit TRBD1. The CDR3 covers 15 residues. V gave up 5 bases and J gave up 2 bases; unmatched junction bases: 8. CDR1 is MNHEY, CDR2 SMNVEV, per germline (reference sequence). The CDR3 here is CASSPGTVVNTEAFF. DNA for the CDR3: TGTGCCAGCAGTCCCGGGACAGTGGTCAACACTGAAGCTTTCTTT.

CDR3 in amino acids: CASSPDRGLLAGANVLTF. CDR3 DNA: TGTGCCAGCAGCCCGGACAGGGGGCTGCTCGCTGGGGCCAACGTCCTGACTTTC. The chain joins TRBV2 to TRBJ2-6, with TRBD1 matching over 11 bases. Germline loops: CDR1 SNHLY, CDR2 FYNNEI. CDR3 length: 18 residues. V shed 6 bases, J shed 2 bases, and the junction held 9 bases outside the gene matches. The full variable domain, with the rest looked up from reference TRBV2 and TRBJ2-6, is EPEVTQTPSHQVTQMGQEVILRCVPISNHLYFYWYRQILGQKVEFLVSFYNNEISEKSEIFDDQFSVERPDGSNFTLKIRSTKLEDSAMYFCASSPDRGLLAGANVLTFGAGSRLTVL.

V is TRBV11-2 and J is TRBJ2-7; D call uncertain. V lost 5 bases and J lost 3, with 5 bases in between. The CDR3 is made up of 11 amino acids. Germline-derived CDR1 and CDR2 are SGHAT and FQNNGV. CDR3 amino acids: CASSRHYEQYF. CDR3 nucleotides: TGTGCCAGCAGCAGACACTACGAGCAGTACTTC.

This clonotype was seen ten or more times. For the CDR3, the DNA is TGTGCCAGCTCAACCCAGCGGACAGGGGTTTCAGGTCAGCCCCAGCATTTT. Protein product: CASSTQRTGVSGQPQHF. The chain combines TRBV18 with TRBJ1-5, with 9 bases aligning to TRBD1. There are 17 residues in the CDR3. After removal of 5 bases from V and 6 bases from J, the junction contained 14 bases not matched to a gene. Germline CDR1 KGHSH, CDR2 LQKENI.

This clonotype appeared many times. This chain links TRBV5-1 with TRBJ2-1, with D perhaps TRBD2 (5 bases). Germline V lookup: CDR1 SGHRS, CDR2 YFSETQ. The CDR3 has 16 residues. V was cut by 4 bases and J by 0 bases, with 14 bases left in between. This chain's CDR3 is CASSPLGGRSYNEQFF. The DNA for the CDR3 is TGCGCCAGCAGCCCACTTGGAGGACGCTCCTACAATGAGCAGTTCTTC. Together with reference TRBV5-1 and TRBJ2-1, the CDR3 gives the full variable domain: KAGVTQTPRYLIKTRGQQVTLSCSPISGHRSVSWYQQTPGQGLQFLFEYFSETQRNKGNFPGRFSGRQFSNSRSEMNVSTLELGDSALYLCASSPLGGRSYNEQFFGPGTRLTVL.

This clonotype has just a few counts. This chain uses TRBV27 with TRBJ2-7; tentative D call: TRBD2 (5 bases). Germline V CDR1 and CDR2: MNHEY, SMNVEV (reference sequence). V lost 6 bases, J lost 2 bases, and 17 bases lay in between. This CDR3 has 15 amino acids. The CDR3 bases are TGTGCCAGCAGGGCCTCGCGGGCCCTACCCTACGAGCAGTACTTC. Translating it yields CASRASRALPYEQYF.

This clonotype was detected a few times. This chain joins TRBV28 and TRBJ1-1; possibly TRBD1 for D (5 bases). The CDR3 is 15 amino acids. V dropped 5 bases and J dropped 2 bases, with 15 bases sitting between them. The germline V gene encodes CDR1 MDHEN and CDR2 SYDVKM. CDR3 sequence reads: CASSLYRSSNTEAFF. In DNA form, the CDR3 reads TGTGCCAGCAGTCTCTACAGGAGTTCTAACACTGAAGCTTTCTTT. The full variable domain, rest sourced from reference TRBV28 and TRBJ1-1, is DVKVTQSSRYLVKRTGEKVFLECVQDMDHENMFWYRQDPGLGLRLIYFSYDVKMKEKGDIPEGYSVSREKKERFSLILESASTNQTSMYLCASSLYRSSNTEAFFGQGTRLTVV.

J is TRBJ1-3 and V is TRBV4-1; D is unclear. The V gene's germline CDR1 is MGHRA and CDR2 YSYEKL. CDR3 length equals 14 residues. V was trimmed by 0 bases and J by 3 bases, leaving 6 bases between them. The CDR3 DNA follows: TGCGCCAGCAGCCAAGAGCCCCTTGGAAACACCATATATTTT. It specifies CASSQEPLGNTIYF.

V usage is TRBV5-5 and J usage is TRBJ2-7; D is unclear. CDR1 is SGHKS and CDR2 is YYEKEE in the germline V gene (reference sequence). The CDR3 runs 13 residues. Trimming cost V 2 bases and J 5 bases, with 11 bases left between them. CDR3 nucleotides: TGTGCCAGCAGCTTTTCTGGTATGAACGAGCAGTACTTC. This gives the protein CASSFSGMNEQYF.

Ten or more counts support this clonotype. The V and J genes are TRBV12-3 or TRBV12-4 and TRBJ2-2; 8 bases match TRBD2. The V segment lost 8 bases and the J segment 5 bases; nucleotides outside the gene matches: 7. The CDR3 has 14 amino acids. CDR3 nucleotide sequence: TGTGCCAGCGGTATAGCGGGACTGACCGGGGAGCTGTTTTTT. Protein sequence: CASGIAGLTGELFF.

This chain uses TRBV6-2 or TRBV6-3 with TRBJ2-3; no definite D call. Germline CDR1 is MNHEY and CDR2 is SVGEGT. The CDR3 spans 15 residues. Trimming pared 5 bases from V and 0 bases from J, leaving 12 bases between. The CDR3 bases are TGTGCCAGCAGTGGTGGCGGCACTAGCACAGATACGCAGTATTTT. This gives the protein CASSGGGTSTDTQYF.

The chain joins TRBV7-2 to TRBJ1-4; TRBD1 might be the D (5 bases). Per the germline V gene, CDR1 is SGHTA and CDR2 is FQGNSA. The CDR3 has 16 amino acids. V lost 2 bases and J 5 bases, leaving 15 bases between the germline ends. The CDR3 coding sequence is TGTGCCAGCAGCTTATCCCCGGGACTCGTGAATGAAAAACTGTTTTTT. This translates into CASSLSPGLVNEKLFF.